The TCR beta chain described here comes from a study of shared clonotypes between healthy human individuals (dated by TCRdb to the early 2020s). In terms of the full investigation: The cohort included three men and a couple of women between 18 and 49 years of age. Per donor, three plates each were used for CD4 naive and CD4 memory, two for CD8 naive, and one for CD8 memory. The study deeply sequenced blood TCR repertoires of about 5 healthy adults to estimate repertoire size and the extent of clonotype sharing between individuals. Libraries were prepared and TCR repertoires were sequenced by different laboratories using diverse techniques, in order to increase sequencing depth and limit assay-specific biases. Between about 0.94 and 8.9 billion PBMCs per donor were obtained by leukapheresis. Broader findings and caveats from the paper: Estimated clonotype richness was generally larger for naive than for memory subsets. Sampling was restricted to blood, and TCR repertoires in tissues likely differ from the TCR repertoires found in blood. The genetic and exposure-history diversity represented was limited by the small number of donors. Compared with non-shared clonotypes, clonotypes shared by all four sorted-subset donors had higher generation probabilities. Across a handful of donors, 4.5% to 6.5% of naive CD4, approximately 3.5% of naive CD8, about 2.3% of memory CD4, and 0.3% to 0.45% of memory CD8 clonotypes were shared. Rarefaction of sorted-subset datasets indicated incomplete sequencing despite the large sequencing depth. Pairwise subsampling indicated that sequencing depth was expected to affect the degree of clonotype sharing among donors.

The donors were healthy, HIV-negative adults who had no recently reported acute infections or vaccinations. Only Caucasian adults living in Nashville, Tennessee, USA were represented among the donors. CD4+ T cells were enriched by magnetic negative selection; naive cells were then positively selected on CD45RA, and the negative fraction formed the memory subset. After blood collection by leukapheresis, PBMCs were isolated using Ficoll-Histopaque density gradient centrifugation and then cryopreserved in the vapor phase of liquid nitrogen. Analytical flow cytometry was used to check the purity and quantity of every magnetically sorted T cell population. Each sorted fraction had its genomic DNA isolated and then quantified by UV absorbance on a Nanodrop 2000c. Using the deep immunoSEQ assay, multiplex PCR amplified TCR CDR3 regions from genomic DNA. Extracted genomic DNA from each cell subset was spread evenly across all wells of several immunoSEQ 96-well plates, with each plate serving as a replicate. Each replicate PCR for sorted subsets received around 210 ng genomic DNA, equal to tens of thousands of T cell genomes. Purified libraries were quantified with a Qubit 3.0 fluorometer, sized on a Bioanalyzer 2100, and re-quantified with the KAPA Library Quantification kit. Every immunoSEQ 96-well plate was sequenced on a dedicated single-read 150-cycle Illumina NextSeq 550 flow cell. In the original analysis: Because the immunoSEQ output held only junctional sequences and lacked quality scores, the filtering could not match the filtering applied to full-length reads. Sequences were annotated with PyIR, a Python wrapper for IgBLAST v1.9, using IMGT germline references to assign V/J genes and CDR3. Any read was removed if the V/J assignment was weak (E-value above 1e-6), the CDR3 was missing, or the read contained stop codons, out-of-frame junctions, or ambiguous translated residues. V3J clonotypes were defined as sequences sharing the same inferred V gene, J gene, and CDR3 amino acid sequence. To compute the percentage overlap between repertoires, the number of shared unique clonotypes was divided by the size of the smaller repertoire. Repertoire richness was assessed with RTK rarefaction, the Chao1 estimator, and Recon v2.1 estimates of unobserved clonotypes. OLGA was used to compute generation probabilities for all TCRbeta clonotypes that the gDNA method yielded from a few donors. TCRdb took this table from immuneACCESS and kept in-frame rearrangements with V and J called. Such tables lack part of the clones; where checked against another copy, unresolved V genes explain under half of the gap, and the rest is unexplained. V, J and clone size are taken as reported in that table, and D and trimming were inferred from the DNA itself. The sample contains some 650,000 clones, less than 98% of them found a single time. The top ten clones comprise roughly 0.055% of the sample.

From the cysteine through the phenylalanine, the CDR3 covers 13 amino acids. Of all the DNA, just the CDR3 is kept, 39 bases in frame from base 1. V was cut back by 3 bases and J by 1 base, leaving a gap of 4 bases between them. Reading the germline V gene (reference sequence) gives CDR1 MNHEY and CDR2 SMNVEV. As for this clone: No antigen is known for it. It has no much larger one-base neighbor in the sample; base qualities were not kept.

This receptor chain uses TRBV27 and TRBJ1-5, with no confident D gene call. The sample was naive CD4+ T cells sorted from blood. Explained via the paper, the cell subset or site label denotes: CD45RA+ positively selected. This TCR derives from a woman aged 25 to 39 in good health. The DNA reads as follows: TGTGCCAGCAGTTTTCAAAGCAATCAGCCCCAGCATTTT. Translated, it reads CASSFQSNQPQHF.